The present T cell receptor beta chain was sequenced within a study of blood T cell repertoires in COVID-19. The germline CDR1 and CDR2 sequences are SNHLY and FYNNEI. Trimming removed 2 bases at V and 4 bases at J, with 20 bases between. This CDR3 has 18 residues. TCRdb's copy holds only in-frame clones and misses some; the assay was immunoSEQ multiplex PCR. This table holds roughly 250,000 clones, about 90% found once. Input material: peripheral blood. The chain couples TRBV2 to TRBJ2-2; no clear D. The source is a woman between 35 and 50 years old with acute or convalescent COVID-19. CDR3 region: CASSESSLRVESTGELFF. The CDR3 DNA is TGTGCCAGCAGTGAATCAAGTCTCCGGGTGGAGTCCACCGGGGAGCTGTTTTTT.